A single T cell receptor beta chain is shown here with its context. The target antigen is unknown. This entry belongs to a study of human CD8 memory T cell subsets. This CDR3 contains 18 residues. Germline V gene sequence: CDR1 KGHSH, CDR2 LQKENI. Whole-study results and caveats: The study found similarly high diversity in stem-like memory and precursor exhausted T cells, unlike effector memory cells.

Scientists made TCR beta libraries using UMI-labeled 5' RACE. Original methodology: Libraries were built for TCR beta, and each one held between about 2,700 and 20,000 functional CDR3 beta clonotypes. With the 5' RACE reads reprocessed, TCRdb shows one record per CDR3 protein and no DNA. These V and J calls derive from TCRdb rather than the authors' analysis. In all, the sample yields 7,200 or so distinct CDR3 sequences. Exhausted-like traits marked the TPEX cells, which were CCR7+ PD-1+ TIGIT+ early memory CD8+ T cells. The authors enriched total CD8+ T cells by negative magnetic separation. This clonotype was sampled from a human donor in good health. The sequenced sample was CD8+ T cells from PBMCs. The V call is TRBV18, the J call TRBJ2-5; TCRdb's D gene call, TRBD2, goes unchecked for lack of DNA. The CDR3 loop is CASSLRHGLAGVGETQYF.